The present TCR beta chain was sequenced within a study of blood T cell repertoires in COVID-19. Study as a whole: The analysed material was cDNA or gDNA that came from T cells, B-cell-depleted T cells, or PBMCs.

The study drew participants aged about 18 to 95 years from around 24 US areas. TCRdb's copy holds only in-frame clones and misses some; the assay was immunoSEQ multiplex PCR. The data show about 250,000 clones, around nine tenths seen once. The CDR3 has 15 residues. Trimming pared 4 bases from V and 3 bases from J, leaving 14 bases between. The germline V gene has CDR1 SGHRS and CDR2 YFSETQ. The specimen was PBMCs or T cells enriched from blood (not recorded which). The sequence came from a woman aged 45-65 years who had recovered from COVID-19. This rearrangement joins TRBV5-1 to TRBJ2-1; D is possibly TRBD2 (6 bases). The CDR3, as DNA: TGCGCCAGCAGCGGGGGGAGTAGCGTCTACAATGAGCAGTTCTTC. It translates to CASSGGSSVYNEQFF. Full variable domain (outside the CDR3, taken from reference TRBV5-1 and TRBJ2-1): KAGVTQTPRYLIKTRGQQVTLSCSPISGHRSVSWYQQTPGQGLQFLFEYFSETQRNKGNFPGRFSGRQFSNSRSEMNVSTLELGDSALYLCASSGGSSVYNEQFFGPGTRLTVL.